The clone carrying this T cell receptor beta chain was recorded only once. As yet, its antigen is unknown. The time point denotes: week 5, during vaccination. A single vaccine dose contained 300 ug of mutant IDH1 20-mer peptide, and topical imiquimod was used with it. This CDR3 region has 15 residues. With 4 bases clipped from V and 3 bases from J, the junction kept 5 bases outside the gene matches. From germline, CDR1 is SGHKS and CDR2 YYEKEE (reference sequence). The source of the sample is a study of a mutant IDH1 vaccine in newly diagnosed glioma. Study overall: Vaccines were begun 4-6 weeks after radiotherapy alone, or with temozolomide cycles. Patients previously underwent radiotherapy, temozolomide, or both, and most underwent both. Treated patients were around 60% male, about 40% female, mean age approximately 40 years. Whole-study results and caveats: It seemed that pseudoprogression was not linked to changes in the top peripheral T cell clonotypes.

Measured with immunoSEQ multiplex PCR; TCRdb has only the in-frame clones, and not every one. The data show about 38,000 clones, about 80% seen once. This TCR was recovered from a middle-aged man with glioma. The chain recombines TRBV5-5 with TRBJ2-7; 12 nucleotides line up with TRBD2. The sample was PBMCs, taken from a glioma patient whose treatment included an IDH1 peptide vaccine. The CDR3 DNA sequence: TGTGCCAGCAGCCCGGGACTAGCGGGCCTCTACGAGCAGTACTTC. It translates to CASSPGLAGLYEQYF.